This passage covers 23 T cell receptor beta chains from one sample sequenced in a study of T cell responses to AZD1222 COVID-19 vaccine. TCRdb's table, derived via immunoSEQ multiplex PCR, lists solely in-frame clones and lacks some. The table has about 150,000 clones, about 92% seen once; the top ten hold approximately 3.3%. Sequenced here: peripheral blood, sampled 28 days after the second AZD1222 dose. The receptors were sampled from an adult who received the AZD1222 COVID-19 vaccine.

V gene TRBV10-3 combines with J gene TRBJ2-2; 7 nucleotides align to TRBD1. CDR3 length equals 15 residues. CDR1 and CDR2 from the germline V gene are ENHRY and SYGVKD. Trimming took 4 bases from V and 1 from J; bases not matched to a gene: 3. CDR3 loop: CAISGTGQNTGELFF. Written as DNA, the CDR3 is TGTGCCATCAGTGGGACAGGACAGAACACCGGGGAGCTGTTTTTT.

The rearrangement joins TRBV18 to TRBJ1-4; D is perhaps TRBD1 (5 bases). CDR3 size: 13 residues. The germline V gene encodes CDR1 KGHSH and CDR2 LQKENI. V lost 3 bases and J 8 bases, leaving 10 bases between the germline ends. The CDR3 DNA reads as TGTGCCAGCTCACCGGGGGATCGAGAAAAACTGTTTTTT. Its translation: CASSPGDREKLFF. The full variable domain, with the rest looked up from reference TRBV18 and TRBJ1-4, is NAGVMQNPRHLVRRRGQEARLRCSPMKGHSHVYWYRQLPEEGLKFMVYLQKENIIDESGMPKERFSAEFPKEGPSILRIQQVVRGDSAAYFCASSPGDREKLFFGSGTQLSVL.

The V gene is TRBV27, the J gene TRBJ1-3, with 8 bases aligning to TRBD1. J lost 2 bases, V lost 6 bases, and 3 bases had no gene match. Germline V lookup: CDR1 MNHEY, CDR2 SMNVEV (reference sequence). This CDR3 is 14 amino acids long. The CDR3 is CASRLQGAGNTIYF. In DNA form, the CDR3 reads TGTGCCAGCAGACTACAGGGGGCTGGAAACACCATATATTTT.

The chain couples TRBV6-4 to TRBJ1-5; weak D call: TRBD1 (6 bases). V was pared by 7 bases and J by 4 bases, with 23 bases between. The CDR3 has 17 residues. Germline values: CDR1 MRHNA, CDR2 SNTAGT. The CDR3 DNA sequence: TGTGCCAGCACCGCCGACAGGACAACCACTTGGAATCAGCCCCAGCATTTT. This codes for CASTADRTTTWNQPQHF.

In DNA form, the CDR3 reads TGCGCCAGCCGTAAAGGTCTATCAGGGACCCCGGATACGCAGTATTTT. Translated: CASRKGLSGTPDTQYF. The V gene is TRBV5-1, the J gene TRBJ2-3, with D perhaps matching TRBD1 or TRBD2 (5 bases each). The V and J ends lost 7 bases and 6 bases respectively, with 24 bases between them. Germline assignment: CDR1 SGHRS and CDR2 YFSETQ. The CDR3 runs to 16 residues.

J is TRBJ2-5 and V is TRBV3-1 (or the pseudogene TRBV3-2); TRBD2 might be the D (6 bases). Germline CDR1 reads LGHDT; CDR2 reads YNNKEL (reference sequence). The CDR3 is 17 amino acids. Deletions cut 1 base from V and 2 bases from J, with 17 bases between. The CDR3 protein is CASSQGTAGDFQETQYF. CDR3 nucleotides: TGTGCCAGCAGCCAAGGGACCGCTGGGGACTTTCAAGAGACCCAGTACTTC.

This chain links TRBV19 with TRBJ1-2, with D perhaps matching TRBD1 (5 bases). The CDR3 runs 13 residues. In germline, CDR1 is LNHDA, CDR2 SQIVND (reference sequence). Trimming stripped 9 bases from V and 3 bases from J, with 14 bases between. CDR3 in DNA: TGTGCCAGCGCCATGTGGGGGGACTATGGCTACACCTTC. Its translation is CASAMWGDYGYTF.

The chain links TRBV7-9 to TRBJ2-7; D assignment may be TRBD1 or TRBD2 (5 bases each). Germline V gene sequence: CDR1 SEHNR, CDR2 FQNEAQ (reference sequence). The V end was cut by 1 base, the J end by 0 bases, with 16 bases between. The CDR3 spans 17 residues. The CDR3 is CASSLVTSGTSSYEQYF. The DNA of the CDR3 is TGTGCCAGCAGCTTAGTTACTTCCGGGACCTCCTCCTACGAGCAGTACTTC.

With regard to this clone: The junction departs from germline at one end; a sequencing error may be responsible. This rearrangement joins TRBV3-1 (or the pseudogene TRBV3-2) to TRBJ1-2; D is unclear. CDR3 length: 11 amino acids. Per germline, CDR1 LGHDT and CDR2 YNNKEL (reference sequence). DNA for the CDR3: TGTGCCAGCAGCCAAGGGGGAGCTGACATTTTC. It translates to CASSQGGADIF.

This rearrangement joins TRBV6-5 to TRBJ1-1, with D possibly being TRBD1 (6 bases). This CDR3 is 13 amino acids long. Germline V gene data show CDR1 as MNHEY and CDR2 as SVGAGI. V was trimmed by 6 bases and J by 6 bases, leaving 14 bases between them. CDR3 bases: TGTGCCAGCAGCATTACCCCAGGGGCTGAAGCTTTCTTT. Translation: CASSITPGAEAFF.

This sequence joins TRBV6-5 and TRBJ2-1, with 7 nucleotides matching TRBD2. V trimming: 2 bases; J trimming: 5 bases; junction bases outside the gene matches: 6. Germline CDR1 MNHEY, CDR2 SVGAGI. The length of the CDR3 is 15 residues. CDR3 sequence (DNA): TGTGCCAGCAGTTACCGCGGGGGAGCTCACAATGAGCAGTTCTTC. Translating gives CASSYRGGAHNEQFF.

V and J are TRBV19 and TRBJ2-5; D is possibly TRBD1 (6 bases). Germline V gives CDR1 LNHDA, CDR2 SQIVND (reference sequence). The CDR3 contains 13 residues. V was pared by 6 bases and J by 6 bases, with 14 bases between. The CDR3 here is CASSAADRQTQYF. The CDR3, as DNA: TGTGCCAGTAGCGCAGCTGACAGGCAGACCCAGTACTTC.

The V gene is TRBV10-3, the J gene TRBJ2-7; 10 nucleotides match TRBD2. J was trimmed by 4 bases and V by 4 bases; bases with no gene match: 1. From germline, CDR1 is ENHRY and CDR2 SYGVKD. The CDR3 has 13 amino acids. The CDR3 DNA follows: TGTGCCATCAGTGGGACTAGCGGTTACGAGCAGTACTTC. This gives the protein CAISGTSGYEQYF.

CDR3 sequence (DNA): TGTGCCAGCAGCTTCGACGGGCAGGGGGAAGAGACCCAGTACTTC. This encodes CASSFDGQGEETQYF. This chain connects TRBV5-6 to TRBJ2-5; the match to TRBD1 covers 7 bases. This CDR3 is 15 amino acids long. V shed 2 bases and J 3 bases; nucleotides not matched to a gene: 7. Germline CDR1 and CDR2: SGHDT and YYEEEE.

The genes are TRBV3-1 (or the pseudogene TRBV3-2) and TRBJ2-6, with 12 bases lining up with TRBD2. Trimming cost V 7 bases and J 0 bases; bases outside gene matches: 7. Germline V gene sequence: CDR1 LGHDT, CDR2 YNNKEL (reference sequence). This CDR3 comprises 18 residues. In DNA form, the CDR3 reads TGTGCCAGCAATCGTCTAGCGGGAGGGTTCTCTGGGGCCAACGTCCTGACTTTC. This sequence encodes CASNRLAGGFSGANVLTF.

This clone was recorded once. The chain recombines TRBV5-1 with TRBJ2-7; TRBD2 aligns across 7 bases. J lost 2 bases, V lost 4 bases, and 9 bases had no gene match. Germline CDR1 and CDR2: SGHRS and YFSETQ. The CDR3 is made up of 15 amino acids. Here the CDR3 DNA reads TGCGCCAGCAGCCGGGCCGGGACTAACGCCTACGAGCAGTACTTC. Translation: CASSRAGTNAYEQYF.

This clone was observed a few times. The genes are TRBV6-1 and TRBJ2-7; D may be TRBD2 (6 bases). Germline V gene sequence: CDR1 MNHNS, CDR2 SASEGT. The CDR3 is 16 residues long. V was shortened by 1 base and J by 3 bases, with 16 bases between the two germline ends. The CDR3 region is CASSEGSGDPFYEQYF. The CDR3 bases are TGTGCCAGCAGTGAAGGTTCGGGGGACCCCTTCTACGAGCAGTACTTC.

This chain links TRBV27 with TRBJ2-1; 8 nucleotides match TRBD2. This CDR3 comprises 16 residues. Germline V gene lookup returns CDR1 MNHEY and CDR2 SMNVEV (reference sequence). The V and J ends lost 2 bases and 5 bases, in that order; junction bases with no gene match: 8. As DNA, the CDR3 is TGTGCCAGCAGTTTACGCCGGGGGGGAGGGAACAATGAGCAGTTCTTC. Amino acids: CASSLRRGGGNNEQFF.

This clone showed up just once. The chain employs TRBV7-6 and TRBJ2-7; 9 nucleotides match TRBD1. V shed 5 bases, J shed 6 bases, and the junction held 11 bases outside the gene matches. CDR1 SGHVS and CDR2 FNYEAQ come from the germline V gene. The CDR3 runs 15 residues. Here the CDR3 reads CASSPNPGQGSEQYF. The DNA for the CDR3 is TGTGCCAGCAGCCCTAACCCGGGACAGGGATCCGAGCAGTACTTC.

The chain combines TRBV5-5 with TRBJ1-2; D possibly corresponds to TRBD1 (5 bases). The CDR3 has 15 amino acids. The germline CDR1 and CDR2 sequences are SGHKS and YYEKEE (reference sequence). V was trimmed by 4 bases and J by 2 bases, leaving 15 bases between them. DNA of the CDR3: TGTGCCAGCAGCCCGGTGGAGGGACTCAACTATGGCTACACCTTC. Translated, it gives CASSPVEGLNYGYTF.

This chain connects TRBV6-5 to TRBJ1-6; no clear D gene. V was pared by 2 bases and J by 9 bases, with 5 bases between. Germline V gene sequence: CDR1 MNHEY, CDR2 SVGAGI. The CDR3 extends over 12 amino acids. CDR3 in amino acids: CASSYEGSPLHF. The CDR3 DNA sequence: TGTGCCAGCAGTTACGAGGGTTCACCCCTCCACTTT.

The chain has TRBV28 and TRBJ1-1, with 8 bases that match TRBD1. Germline trimming cut 3 bases from V and 4 bases from J; bases unmatched to any gene: 16. The germline V gene encodes CDR1 MDHEN and CDR2 SYDVKM. This CDR3 region has 18 residues. CDR3 bases: TGTGCCAGCAGTTTCCGCAGGGGGCTATTGAAGGATCGCACTGAAGCTTTCTTT. Translation gives CASSFRRGLLKDRTEAFF.

The chain employs TRBV9 and TRBJ1-1; the D is unclear. This CDR3 has 13 residues. Germline-derived CDR1 and CDR2 are SGDLS and YYNGEE. V shed 0 bases and J shed 8 bases, with 11 bases lying between them. CDR3 nucleotide sequence: TGTGCCAGCAGCGTAGGCTCGGGCAAGGAAGCTTTCTTT. This encodes CASSVGSGKEAFF.